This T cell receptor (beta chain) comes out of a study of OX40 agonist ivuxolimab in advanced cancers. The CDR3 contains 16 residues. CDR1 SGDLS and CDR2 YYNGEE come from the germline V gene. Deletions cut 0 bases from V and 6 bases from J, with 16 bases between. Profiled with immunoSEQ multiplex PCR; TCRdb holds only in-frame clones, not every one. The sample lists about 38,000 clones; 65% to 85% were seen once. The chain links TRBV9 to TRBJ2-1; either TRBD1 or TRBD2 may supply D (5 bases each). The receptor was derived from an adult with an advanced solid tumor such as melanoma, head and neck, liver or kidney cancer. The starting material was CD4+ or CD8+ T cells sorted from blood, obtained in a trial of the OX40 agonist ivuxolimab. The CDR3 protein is CASSVELGRAGNEQFF. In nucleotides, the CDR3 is TGTGCCAGCAGCGTAGAACTCGGCAGGGCGGGCAATGAGCAGTTCTTC.